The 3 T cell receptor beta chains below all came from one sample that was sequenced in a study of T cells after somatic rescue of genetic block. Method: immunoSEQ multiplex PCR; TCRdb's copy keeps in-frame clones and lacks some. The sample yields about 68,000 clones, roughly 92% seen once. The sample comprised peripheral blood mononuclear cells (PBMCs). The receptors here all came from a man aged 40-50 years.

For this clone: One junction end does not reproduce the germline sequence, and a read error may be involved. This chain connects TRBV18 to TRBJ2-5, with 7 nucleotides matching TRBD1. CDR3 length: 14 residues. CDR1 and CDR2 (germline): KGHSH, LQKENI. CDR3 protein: CASSPQGPQETQYF. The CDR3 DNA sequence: TGTGCCAGCTCTCCACAGGGGCCCCAAGAGACCCAGTACTTC.

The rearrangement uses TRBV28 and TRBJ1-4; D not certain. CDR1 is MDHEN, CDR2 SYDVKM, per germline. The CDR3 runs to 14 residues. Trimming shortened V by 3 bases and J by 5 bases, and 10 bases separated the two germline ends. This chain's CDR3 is CASSLYGGNEKLFF. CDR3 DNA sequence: TGTGCCAGCAGTTTGTATGGCGGGAATGAAAAACTGTTTTTT.

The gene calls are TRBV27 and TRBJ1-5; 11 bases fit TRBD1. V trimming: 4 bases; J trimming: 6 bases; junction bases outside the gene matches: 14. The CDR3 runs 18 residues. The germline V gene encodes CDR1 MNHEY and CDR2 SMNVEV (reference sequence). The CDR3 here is CASSSLDRGRIFSQPQHF. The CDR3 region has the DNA TGTGCCAGCAGTTCTTTGGACAGGGGGCGTATTTTCAGTCAGCCCCAGCATTTT.